These T cell receptor beta chains were read from a single sample in a study of shared clonotypes between healthy human individuals. Assay: immunoSEQ multiplex PCR; the TCRdb copy retains only in-frame clones and omits some. This sample has about 2.2 million clones, with just over 90% found just once. Input material: naive CD8+ T cells from PBMCs. The source of these receptors is a man younger than 35 in good health. Some clones in this sample may be carry-over from other donors' samples. CDR3s include the opening cysteine and the closing phenylalanine or tryptophan. Fields, in order: J gene, clone size, D gene, V gene, CDR3 protein, CDR3 DNA. D genes are given only for firm matches. Only part of the rows carry a size: once, few, many, or a class if the clone is expanded.

j_call: TRBJ2-5; clone_size: .; d_call: TRBD1; v_call: TRBV6-5; cdr3_aa: CASSYGQGARETQYF; cdr3_nt: TGTGCCAGCAGTTACGGGCAGGGGGCTAGGGAGACCCAGTACTTC
j_call: TRBJ2-5; clone_size: .; d_call: TRBD1; v_call: TRBV7-9; cdr3_aa: CASSPTRDRGKETQYF; cdr3_nt: TGTGCCAGCAGCCCCACCCGGGACAGGGGTAAGGAGACCCAGTACTTC
j_call: TRBJ1-1; clone_size: .; d_call: TRBD1; v_call: TRBV5-8; cdr3_aa: CASSPDRGGTEAFF; cdr3_nt: TGTGCCAGCAGCCCGGACAGGGGAGGGACTGAAGCTTTCTTT
j_call: TRBJ2-5; clone_size: .; d_call: .; v_call: TRBV27; cdr3_aa: CASSPSPRGGKTQYF; cdr3_nt: TGTGCCAGCAGCCCCTCCCCCCGGGGTGGGAAGACCCAGTACTTC
j_call: TRBJ1-1; clone_size: .; d_call: .; v_call: TRBV7-9; cdr3_aa: CASSPGVMNTEAFF; cdr3_nt: TGTGCCAGCAGCCCGGGGGTCATGAACACTGAAGCTTTCTTT
j_call: TRBJ2-1; clone_size: .; d_call: TRBD1; v_call: TRBV11-2; cdr3_aa: CASSRTGGHEQFF; cdr3_nt: TGTGCCAGCAGTAGGACAGGGGGCCATGAGCAGTTCTTC
j_call: TRBJ2-3; clone_size: .; d_call: TRBD2; v_call: TRBV7-9; cdr3_aa: CASSLVGTSATDTQYF; cdr3_nt: TGTGCCAGCAGCTTAGTCGGGACTAGCGCCACAGATACGCAGTATTTT
j_call: TRBJ1-3; clone_size: .; d_call: .; v_call: TRBV19; cdr3_aa: CASTSSGNTIYF; cdr3_nt: TGTGCCAGTACTAGCTCTGGAAACACCATATATTTT
j_call: TRBJ1-3; clone_size: .; d_call: .; v_call: TRBV5-4; cdr3_aa: CASSFGTSYSGNTIYF; cdr3_nt: TGTGCCAGCAGCTTCGGGACATCCTACTCTGGAAACACCATATATTTT
j_call: TRBJ2-7; clone_size: once; d_call: .; v_call: TRBV29-1; cdr3_aa: CSVVGPANYEQYF; cdr3_nt: TGCAGCGTTGTGGGGCCGGCGAACTACGAGCAGTACTTC
j_call: TRBJ1-2; clone_size: once; d_call: TRBD1; v_call: TRBV7-9; cdr3_aa: CASSQPTGGIYGYTF; cdr3_nt: TGTGCCAGCAGCCAGCCGACAGGGGGCATCTATGGCTACACCTTC
j_call: TRBJ2-7; clone_size: .; d_call: .; v_call: TRBV18; cdr3_aa: CASSQLEESYEQYF; cdr3_nt: TGTGCCAGCTCACAACTGGAGGAATCCTACGAGCAGTACTTC
j_call: TRBJ2-7; clone_size: .; d_call: TRBD2; v_call: TRBV13; cdr3_aa: CASSPRTSGAYEQYF; cdr3_nt: TGTGCCAGCAGCCCCCGGACTAGCGGGGCCTACGAGCAGTACTTC